The entry that follows covers one TCR beta chain sequence. Its antigen remains unknown. Amplification used 60 Vbeta primers and 13 Jbeta primers. Libraries were prepared by immunoSEQ multiplex PCR; TCRdb keeps only in-frame clonotypes and omits some of them. The sample has under 200,000 clones; 82% are singletons. This entry comes from a study of cytomegalovirus exposure and HLA in healthy donors. Study summary: Of roughly 400 genotyped donors, 81% clustered with self-reported Caucasian donors. The study, taken as a whole, reports: Earlier findings revealed that most TCR beta V segments proved productive either about 90% or about 30% of the time. Later on, analysis showed that most CMV-associated TCR beta chains appeared to be HLA-restricted.

This CDR3 has 15 residues. V was trimmed by 0 bases and J by 1 base, leaving 10 bases between them. Germline loops: CDR1 LGHNA, CDR2 YSLEER. Sequenced material: PBMCs. This sequence was found in a girl aged 10-17 years in good health and CMV-seropositive. The chain carries TRBV4-3 and TRBJ2-7; no firm D call. The CDR3 DNA is TGCGCCAGCAGCCAAGATCTTGCGAAGTCCTACGAGCAGTACTTC. Translation gives CASSQDLAKSYEQYF.